The 32 T cell receptor beta chains in this list originate from one sample, sequenced in a study of blood T cell repertoires in COVID-19. Clones were sequenced by immunoSEQ multiplex PCR, and TCRdb holds only the in-frame ones, with some missing. The sample lists fewer than 200,000 clones, approximately 82% occurring once. The specimen was peripheral blood. Receptors were obtained from a woman between 35 and 50 years old with COVID-19, enrolled during active disease.

The chain links TRBV20-1 to TRBJ1-5; D is unresolved. This CDR3 comprises 13 residues. Germline V CDR1 and CDR2: DFQATT, SNEGSKA (reference sequence). Trimming cost V 3 bases and J 4 bases, with 10 bases left between them. CDR3 amino acids: CSASKNLNQPQHF. The CDR3 region has the DNA TGCAGTGCTAGTAAAAATCTTAATCAGCCCCAGCATTTT.

The CDR3: CASSESLWGGLSNQPQHF. The CDR3 DNA reads TGTGCCAGCAGTGAATCTTTGTGGGGGGGCCTGAGCAATCAGCCCCAGCATTTT. The rearrangement links TRBV6-1 to TRBJ1-5; possible D gene TRBD1, 6 bases. The length of the CDR3 is 18 residues. Trimming removed 2 bases from V and 1 base from J, with 18 bases in between. CDR1 and CDR2 from the germline V gene are MNHNS and SASEGT.

V gene TRBV5-3 combines with J gene TRBJ2-1; 7 positions match TRBD1. TRBV5-3 is assigned to the ORF class and has an uncertain function. The CDR3 has 14 amino acids. The junction had 7 bases not matched to a gene; V was cut back by 4 bases and J by 6 bases. The CDR3 spells CARSPGQRPNEQFF. The DNA of the CDR3 is TGTGCCAGAAGCCCGGGACAGCGTCCCAATGAGCAGTTCTTC.

This chain links TRBV2 with TRBJ1-6, with 9 bases that match TRBD1. Germline V gene lookup returns CDR1 SNHLY and CDR2 FYNNEI. J lost 10 bases, V lost 6 bases, and 10 bases had no gene match. This CDR3 has 15 amino acids. CDR3 sequence (DNA): TGTGCCAGCAGCGGCACAGGGGGCGCAGGGTCACCCCTCCACTTT. Translation gives CASSGTGGAGSPLHF.

This clone was found a few times. The chain joins TRBV5-1 to TRBJ2-3; D is perhaps TRBD1 (5 bases). The germline V and J ends were trimmed by 4 bases and 5 bases, with 14 bases remaining between them. The CDR3 loop spans 14 amino acids. The germline CDR1 and CDR2 sequences are SGHRS and YFSETQ. The CDR3 nucleotides read TGCGCCAGCAGCCTGGACAACCCCAAAGATACGCAGTATTTT. The encoded protein is CASSLDNPKDTQYF.

The rearrangement uses TRBV5-6 and TRBJ2-7; 10 nucleotides agree with TRBD1. V trimming: 2 bases; J trimming: 3 bases; junction bases outside the gene matches: 5. Germline-derived CDR1 and CDR2 are SGHDT and YYEEEE. The CDR3 covers 15 residues. CDR3 DNA: TGTGCCAGCAGCTTTGACAGGGGGCAGGTCTACGAGCAGTACTTC. Protein: CASSFDRGQVYEQYF.

In DNA, the CDR3 is TGTGCCACCAGCAGAGGTCAAGGGAGCTCCTACGAGCAGTACTTC. Its translation: CATSRGQGSSYEQYF. V is TRBV15 and J is TRBJ2-7, with TRBD2 as a possible D gene (5 bases). Between the trimmed V and J ends, which lost 1 base and 0 bases, there was a span of 10 bases. The length of the CDR3 is 15 residues. Germline V gene sequence: CDR1 LNHNV, CDR2 YYDKDF (reference sequence).

This clone occurred once. The V call is TRBV30, the J call TRBJ1-2; D gene uncertain. This CDR3 comprises 13 residues. The V end was cut by 7 bases, the J end by 0 bases, with 12 bases between. Germline assignment: CDR1 GTSNPN and CDR2 SVGIG (reference sequence). As DNA, the CDR3 is TGTGCCTTACGGGTCCCCGCTAACTATGGCTACACCTTC. Translation gives CALRVPANYGYTF.

The chain has TRBV6-5 and TRBJ1-5, with D unresolved. This CDR3 is 13 amino acids long. V lost 4 bases and J lost 5, with 9 bases in between. The germline CDR1 and CDR2 sequences are MNHEY and SVGAGI. CDR3 protein: CASSLALHQPQHF. The DNA of the CDR3 is TGTGCCAGCAGTTTGGCCTTACATCAGCCCCAGCATTTT.

The chain links TRBV19 to TRBJ2-7; maybe TRBD1 (6 bases). Per germline, CDR1 LNHDA and CDR2 SQIVND (reference sequence). The length of the CDR3 is 11 residues. V was shortened by 10 bases and J by 9 bases, with 16 bases between the two germline ends. As DNA, the CDR3 is TGTGCCACCGGACAGCCGTGGGTGCAGTACTTC. Its translation: CATGQPWVQYF.

About this clone: An end of the junction does not agree with germline; a read error may underlie this. This chain links TRBV2 with TRBJ2-7; TRBD2 aligns across 16 bases. CDR1 and CDR2 from the germline V gene are SNHLY and FYNNEI. This CDR3 comprises 18 residues. In nucleotides, the CDR3 is TGTGCCAGCGGTGAGGAGGGACTAGCGGGAGGGCTAAGAGACGAGCAGTACTTC. This encodes CASGEEGLAGGLRDEQYF.

The chain recombines TRBV5-8 with TRBJ1-4; possible D gene TRBD1, 5 bases. Germline V gene lookup returns CDR1 SGHTS and CDR2 YDEGEE. Trimming took off 4 bases at V and 0 bases at J, with 10 bases between the two ends. The CDR3 contains 15 residues. The CDR3 protein is CASSPDRATNEKLFF. CDR3 in DNA: TGTGCCAGCAGCCCAGACAGAGCAACTAATGAAAAACTGTTTTTT. Full variable domain (missing parts from reference TRBV5-8 and TRBJ1-4): EAGVTQSPTHLIKTRGQQATLRCSPISGHTSVYWYQQALGLGLQFLLWYDEGEERNRGNFPPRFSGRQFPNYSSELNVNALELEDSALYLCASSPDRATNEKLFFGSGTQLSVL.

This chain links TRBV9 with TRBJ2-3, with 8 bases matching TRBD2. The V segment lost 4 bases and the J segment 2 bases; nucleotides outside the gene matches: 9. Germline assignment: CDR1 SGDLS and CDR2 YYNGEE. This CDR3 is 16 amino acids long. CDR3 nucleotides: TGTGCCAGCAGCACCGGTCTAGCGGGTTACACAGATACGCAGTATTTT. Its protein product is CASSTGLAGYTDTQYF.

The chain carries TRBV27 and TRBJ2-1; the match to TRBD2 covers 9 bases. CDR1 is MNHEY, CDR2 SMNVEV, per germline (reference sequence). Trimming removed 5 bases from V and 7 bases from J; junction bases left unmatched: 12. The CDR3 runs 16 residues. CDR3 nucleotides: TGTGCCAGCAGTCTCTCTCCTAGCGGGACATGGAATGAGCAGTTCTTC. Translating it yields CASSLSPSGTWNEQFF.

The chain recombines TRBV5-4 with TRBJ2-7; possible D gene TRBD2, 6 bases. Deletions cut 0 bases from V and 3 bases from J, with 16 bases between. The CDR3 spans 16 residues. Germline-derived CDR1 and CDR2 are SGHNT and YYREEE (reference sequence). The CDR3 DNA sequence: TGTGCCAGCAGCTTGGTCGGGGGAGGTTCCCACTACGAGCAGTACTTC. It is translated as CASSLVGGGSHYEQYF.

The rearrangement links TRBV4-2 to TRBJ1-3; D remains ambiguous. The CDR3 totals 15 residues. The V gene's germline CDR1 is LGHNA and CDR2 YNFKEQ. The V end was cut by 1 base, the J end by 1 base, with 8 bases between. DNA for the CDR3: TGTGCCAGCAGCCAAGTATCGGGTTCTGGAAACACCATATATTTT. This codes for CASSQVSGSGNTIYF.

This clone has just one count. V is TRBV29-1 and J is TRBJ1-2; weak D call: TRBD1 (5 bases). Per germline, CDR1 SQVTM and CDR2 ANQGSEA. The CDR3 loop spans 16 amino acids. Trimming stripped 4 bases from V and 0 bases from J, with 18 bases between. CDR3 DNA: TGCAGCGTTGCCCTGGGTTGGGGCCTTGCTAACTATGGCTACACCTTC. Translating gives CSVALGWGLANYGYTF.

The CDR3, as DNA: TGTGCCAGCAGCCGAGGCGTAAACACTGAAGCTTTCTTT. This codes for CASSRGVNTEAFF. This chain connects TRBV11-2 to TRBJ1-1; D is unclear. The germline gives CDR1 SGHAT, CDR2 FQNNGV. The CDR3 is 13 amino acids. The ends were cut back, 5 bases at V and 2 bases at J, with 9 bases in the middle.

V gene TRBV28 combines with J gene TRBJ2-7, with D possibly matching TRBD2 (6 bases). Germline CDR1 MDHEN, CDR2 SYDVKM. The CDR3 is made up of 15 amino acids. V shed 4 bases and J shed 3 bases, with 16 bases lying between them. CDR3 bases: TGTGCCAGCAGTTCCTCCACGGGACTTCGCTACGAGCAGTACTTC. Protein product: CASSSSTGLRYEQYF.

Written as DNA, the CDR3 is TGTGCCAGTAGTATTGTCAGTATGGGCGGGAGCTGGGGCAATGAGCAGTTCTTC. It yields the protein CASSIVSMGGSWGNEQFF. V is TRBV19 and J is TRBJ2-1, with 7 bases lining up with TRBD2. Germline CDR1 and CDR2: LNHDA and SQIVND (reference sequence). The CDR3 has 18 amino acids. V lost 3 bases to trimming and J lost 6 bases; unmatched junction nucleotides: 17. Full variable domain (missing parts from reference TRBV19 and TRBJ2-1): DGGITQSPKYLFRKEGQNVTLSCEQNLNHDAMYWYRQDPGQGLRLIYYSQIVNDFQKGDIAEGYSVSREKKESFPLTVTSAQKNPTAFYLCASSIVSMGGSWGNEQFFGPGTRLTVL.

J is TRBJ2-7 and V is TRBV29-1; TRBD2 is a possible D gene (5 bases). CDR1 and CDR2 (germline): SQVTM, ANQGSEA. V lost 4 bases, J lost 1 base, and 14 bases lay in between. The CDR3 covers 14 residues. The DNA of the CDR3 is TGCAGCGTTGTGACTCGGGATTTATCCTACGAGCAGTACTTC. It yields the protein CSVVTRDLSYEQYF.

This rearrangement joins TRBV5-6 to TRBJ1-1; 11 nucleotides agree with TRBD1. The CDR3 runs 14 residues. Germline-derived CDR1 and CDR2 are SGHDT and YYEEEE. With V trimmed by 4 bases and J by 4 bases, 3 bases remained unmatched. CDR3 sequence: CASSRDRGVTEAFF. The CDR3 coding sequence is TGTGCCAGCAGCAGGGACAGGGGGGTCACTGAAGCTTTCTTT.

The chain carries TRBV10-3 and TRBJ1-5; tentatively, D is TRBD1 (5 bases). V was shortened by 4 bases and J by 2 bases, with 12 bases between the two germline ends. Germline loops: CDR1 ENHRY, CDR2 SYGVKD. This CDR3 is built from 15 residues. The CDR3 sequence: CAISVSGGGNQPQHF. The CDR3 DNA is TGTGCCATCAGTGTATCGGGGGGTGGCAATCAGCCCCAGCATTTT.

The chain employs TRBV6-5 and TRBJ2-5; TRBD1 matches 7 bases. V shed 6 bases, J shed 2 bases, and the junction held 3 bases outside the gene matches. The CDR3 covers 13 residues. The germline gives CDR1 MNHEY, CDR2 SVGAGI. The DNA for the CDR3 is TGTGCCAGCAGATTGGGACAGCAAGAGACCCAGTACTTC. Translated, it gives CASRLGQQETQYF.

V is TRBV30 and J is TRBJ2-3; TRBD2 is a possible D gene (5 bases). Trimming cost V 8 bases and J 6 bases, with 24 bases left between them. The CDR3 extends over 15 amino acids. From germline, CDR1 is GTSNPN and CDR2 SVGIG (reference sequence). The CDR3 reads CAADPTIRGVDTQYF. The DNA of the CDR3 is TGTGCCGCGGACCCCACTATCCGGGGAGTCGATACGCAGTATTTT. Filled out from reference TRBV30 and TRBJ2-3, the complete variable domain reads SQTIHQWPATLVQPVGSPLSLECTVEGTSNPNLYWYRQAAGRGLQLLFYSVGIGQISSEVPQNLSASRPQDRQFILSSKKLLLSDSGFYLCAADPTIRGVDTQYFGPGTRLTVL.

This clone was counted once. The genes are TRBV30 and TRBJ1-2; D ambiguous. This CDR3 has 12 residues. Trimming pared 0 bases from V and 6 bases from J, leaving 8 bases between. Germline CDR1 is GTSNPN and CDR2 is SVGIG (reference sequence). The DNA of the CDR3 is TGTGCCTGGAGTGTAAGAGTGGATGGCTACACCTTC. Translating gives CAWSVRVDGYTF.

This rearrangement joins TRBV28 to TRBJ2-7, with no clear D. The length of the CDR3 is 12 residues. V lost 6 bases to trimming and J lost 3 bases, with 9 bases between them. Per germline, CDR1 MDHEN and CDR2 SYDVKM. CDR3 in DNA: TGTGCCAGCAGACACGAAGACTACGAGCAGTACTTC. Amino acids: CASRHEDYEQYF.

V is TRBV16 and J is TRBJ1-1; D gene unclear. The CDR3 is 15 residues long. Trimming took off 2 bases at V and 4 bases at J, with 14 bases between the two ends. The germline gives CDR1 KGHSY, CDR2 FQNENV. As DNA, the CDR3 is TGTGCCAGCAGCCAAAGTACAGCCTCCAGCACTGAAGCTTTCTTT. It specifies CASSQSTASSTEAFF.

This clone was recorded once. The same CDR3 can be traced to other DNA sequences in this sample. This rearrangement joins TRBV4-1 to TRBJ2-1, with 7 bases aligning to TRBD2. This CDR3 has 13 residues. The V and J ends lost 4 bases and 5 bases, in that order; junction bases with no gene match: 2. CDR1 is MGHRA and CDR2 is YSYEKL in the germline V gene. The CDR3 region has the DNA TGCGCCAGCAGCCCACTAGCGAACAATGAGCAGTTCTTC. Residues: CASSPLANNEQFF.

The V and J genes are TRBV7-2 and TRBJ2-3; possibly TRBD2 for D (6 bases). CDR3 length equals 15 residues. Trimming cost V 0 bases and J 2 bases, with 9 bases left between them. CDR1 and CDR2 (germline): SGHTA, FQGNSA. CDR3 bases: TGTGCCAGCAGCTTAGCTAGCGGTGCCACAGATACGCAGTATTTT. Its translation: CASSLASGATDTQYF.

In DNA form, the CDR3 reads TGTGCCTGGAGTGGGGGCCTAGCTGGGGCCAACGTCCTGACTTTC. It encodes CAWSGGLAGANVLTF. V and J are TRBV30 and TRBJ2-6; the D gene is possibly TRBD1 (5 bases). Germline values: CDR1 GTSNPN, CDR2 SVGIG (reference sequence). The CDR3 spans 15 residues. V was trimmed by 1 base and J by 2 bases, leaving 9 bases between them.

This chain links TRBV28 with TRBJ2-7, with TRBD2 matching over 12 bases. Germline CDR1 is MDHEN and CDR2 is SYDVKM. This CDR3 has 16 residues. V shed 5 bases and J 0 bases; nucleotides not matched to a gene: 5. CDR3 nucleotide sequence: TGTGCCAGCAGTCGATTGACTAGCGGGAGCTCCTACGAGCAGTACTTC. Its protein product is CASSRLTSGSSYEQYF.